This T cell receptor (beta chain) was documented in a study of T-cell reconstitution after alpha-beta-depleted transplantation in children. Germline V gives CDR1 MGHRA, CDR2 YSYEKL. V lost 1 base to trimming and J lost 0 bases; unmatched junction nucleotides: 12. The CDR3 is 21 residues long. Preparation of the TCRbeta library used unique molecular identifiers. TCRdb redid the calling of the PCR reads with MiXCR, one entry per CDR3 protein. The sample has approximately 800,000 distinct CDR3 sequences, less than 20% seen once; the top ten hold 5%. The clonotype was recovered from a male patient between 10 and 17 years old who had a stem cell transplant for acute lymphoblastic leukemia, so the T cells may come from the graft donor. The chain links TRBV4-1 to TRBJ2-4; 13 bases match TRBD2. The material was PBMCs, mostly from graft donor cells, obtained 360 days after TCRalphabeta/CD19-depleted stem cell transplant. CDR3 sequence (DNA): TGCGCCAGCAGCCAAGTCGGACTAGCGGGAGCTCAGAACACAGCCAAAAACATTCAGTACTTC. This translates into CASSQVGLAGAQNTAKNIQYF.